The rows below give T cell receptor beta chains drawn from one sample of a study of human T cells and chemical hapten exposure. TCRdb redid the calling of the RACE reads with MiXCR, one entry per CDR3 protein. Counted here are under 200,000 distinct CDR3 sequences, more than 12% occurring once; the ten biggest clones make up 1.7%. Specimen: whole blood, collected in connection with sensitization to the hapten diphenylcyclopropenone (DPC). These receptors came from a woman in her twenties or thirties with alopecia areata. Some clones in this sample may be carry-over from other donors' samples. Both conserved end residues are part of each CDR3. The D gene is left open where the match is weak. Expanded clones are given a class, and other clones once, few, many or no size at all.

j_call clone_size v_call d_call cdr3_nt cdr3_aa
TRBJ2-7 NA TRBV29-1 TRBD2 TGCAGCGCTAGCGGGGGGAACTACGAGCAGTACTTC CSASGGNYEQYF
TRBJ2-7 few TRBV5-4 NA TGTGCCAGCAGCTCGGACCGAGTCTACGAGCAGTACTTC CASSSDRVYEQYF
TRBJ1-3 many TRBV6-5 NA TGTGCCAGCAGCGGACATCCATCTGGAAACACCATATATTTT CASSGHPSGNTIYF
TRBJ2-1 few TRBV14 TRBD1 TGTGCCAGCAGCCAAGATCTGTGGGACAGGGGGAATGAGCAGTTCTTC CASSQDLWDRGNEQFF
TRBJ1-1 few TRBV6-1 NA TGTGCCAGCGGCGGGGATTTCACTGAAGCTTTCTTT CASGGDFTEAFF
TRBJ1-4 few TRBV7-9 NA TGTGCCAGCACCTCAAGTACCCCGACGACAGTAACTAATGAAAAACTGTTTTTT CASTSSTPTTVTNEKLFF
TRBJ1-2 NA TRBV28 TRBD1 TGTGCCAGCAGTTTCGAGACAGACAGGGCTCTATGGGGCTACACCTTC CASSFETDRALWGYTF
TRBJ1-2 NA TRBV6-1 NA TGTGCCAGCAGTGACGGGACGGACTTCTATGGCTACACCTTC CASSDGTDFYGYTF
TRBJ2-2 many TRBV9 NA TGTGCCAGCAGCGTAGAGGAAGGTTCGAACACCGGGGAGCTGTTTTTT CASSVEEGSNTGELFF
TRBJ1-6 few TRBV7-2 NA TGTGCCAGCAGCTTAGAAGGACAGCTTAATTCACCCCTCCACTTT CASSLEGQLNSPLHF
TRBJ2-7 NA TRBV28 NA TGTGCCAGCAGTGCCCAGGGTTACGAGCAGTACTTC CASSAQGYEQYF
TRBJ1-1 few TRBV25-1 NA TGTGCCAGCAGTGAAGAGCGGCCAGCCGAAGCTTTCTTT CASSEERPAEAFF
TRBJ2-1 few TRBV28 NA TGTGCCAGCAGTTCCTCCCGGGGGCAGTTCTTC CASSSSRGQFF
TRBJ1-6 many TRBV30 NA TGTGCCTGGAGTGGCCGACTCCTTGGCAGGGGACCCTCACCCCTCCACTTT CAWSGRLLGRGPSPLHF
TRBJ1-2 NA TRBV28 NA TGTGCCAGCAGTTTGCGCCACTATGGCTACACCTTC CASSLRHYGYTF
TRBJ1-5 many TRBV12-3/TRBV12-4 NA TGTGCCAGCAGTTTAATGGATAGCAATCAGCCCCAGCATTTT CASSLMDSNQPQHF
TRBJ1-6 NA TRBV7-9 NA TGTGCCAGCAGCCGGGGCGGGGTGGGAACTTCACCCCTCCACTTT CASSRGGVGTSPLHF
TRBJ1-6 NA TRBV20-1 NA TGCAGTGCTAGAGCGGGCCTGGGGTCACCCCTCCACTTT CSARAGLGSPLHF
TRBJ2-3 many TRBV7-2 NA TGTGCCAGCAGCCACACAGATACGCAGTATTTT CASSHTDTQYF
TRBJ2-7 few TRBV9 NA TGTGCCAGCAGCGTAGGCGGCATTAGCTCCTACGAGCAGTACTTC CASSVGGISSYEQYF
TRBJ2-3 few TRBV12-3/TRBV12-4 NA TGTGCCAGCAGAGGACAAGGAGATACGCAGTATTTT CASRGQGDTQYF
TRBJ1-5 many TRBV28 TRBD1 TGTGCCAGCACCAGCGCGGGGGACAGCCCCATTAGCAATCAGCCCCAGCATTTT CASTSAGDSPISNQPQHF
TRBJ1-1 NA TRBV7-3 NA TGTGCCAGCAGCTTAATGGGGTTAGGGACTGAAGCTTTCTTT CASSLMGLGTEAFF
TRBJ1-4 many TRBV6-6 NA TGTGCCAGCAGTTTGGAGGGGAAACTGTTTTTT CASSLEGKLFF
TRBJ2-7 NA TRBV29-1 NA TGCAGCGCAGGACATACCTACGAGCAGTACTTC CSAGHTYEQYF
TRBJ1-3 NA TRBV20-1 NA TGCAGTGCGACCACAGGGATGTCTGGAAACACCATATATTTT CSATTGMSGNTIYF
TRBJ1-2 few TRBV27 NA TGTGCCAGCAGTTTGTCGGGAGACAACTATGGCTACACCTTC CASSLSGDNYGYTF
TRBJ2-2 few TRBV6-2/TRBV6-3 TRBD1 TGTGCCAGCAGAGGACAGGGGCTGGGGGAGCTGTTTTTT CASRGQGLGELFF
TRBJ2-2 few TRBV6-2/TRBV6-3 TRBD1 TGTGCCAGCAGAGATACAGGGGGAACCGGGGAGCTGTTTTTT CASRDTGGTGELFF
TRBJ1-2 many TRBV20-1 TRBD1 TGCAGTGCTCGGACAGGGGAAGACTATGGCTACACCTTC CSARTGEDYGYTF
TRBJ2-5 NA TRBV6-5 NA TGTGCCAGCAGCCGGGCCCCCGGACGCGTCGATCCGGAGACCCAGTACTTC CASSRAPGRVDPETQYF
TRBJ2-3 few TRBV5-1 TRBD2 TGCGCCAGCAGCCTGACTAGCGGGGGAATTGGGGATACGCAGTATTTT CASSLTSGGIGDTQYF
TRBJ2-3 NA TRBV7-9 NA TGTGCCAGCAGCCTCAGTACGCAGTATTTT CASSLSTQYF
TRBJ2-1 few TRBV29-1 NA TGCAGCGTTGCGGGCCTAGGGCTGACGAGCTCCTACAATGAGCAGTTCTTC CSVAGLGLTSSYNEQFF
TRBJ2-3 few TRBV7-2 NA TGTGCCAGCAGCTTAGAACTACAGGGAACGGCGGCAGATACGCAGTATTTT CASSLELQGTAADTQYF
TRBJ2-1 NA TRBV6-2/TRBV6-3 TRBD2 TGTGCCAGCAGTCAATCTCCATTTGGGACTAGCGGGGGACTTAATGAGCAGTTCTTC CASSQSPFGTSGGLNEQFF
TRBJ2-1 NA TRBV6-5 NA TGTGCCAGCAGTTTCTACCGAGGGACTGCAAGTAATGAGCAGTTCTTC CASSFYRGTASNEQFF